These T cell receptor beta chains were read from a single sample in a study of shared clonotypes between healthy human individuals. TCRdb's copy holds only in-frame clones and misses some; the assay was immunoSEQ multiplex PCR. The data show about 490,000 clones, 70% to 80% seen once. The sample was PBMCs. These receptors originate from a woman between 40 and 50 years old in good health. Some clones in this sample may be carry-over from other donors' samples. The CDR3 runs from the conserved cysteine through the conserved F or W. A D gene is named only where the DNA matches it firmly. Part of the rows lack a size; the others show once, few, many or a class for expanded clones.

V: TRBV4-3; size: .; D: .; J: TRBJ2-7; DNA: TGCGCCAGCAGACAGACTACACAGGGTGGGATCTACGAGCAGTACTTC; CDR3: CASRQTTQGGIYEQYF
V: TRBV5-6; size: few; D: .; J: TRBJ2-5; DNA: TGTGCCAGCAGCTGGGGCAGGGGAGAGACCCAGTACTTC; CDR3: CASSWGRGETQYF
V: TRBV2; size: .; D: .; J: TRBJ2-7; DNA: TGTGCCAGCAGTGGGTTACCCTACGAGCAGTACTTC; CDR3: CASSGLPYEQYF
V: TRBV18; size: .; D: .; J: TRBJ2-5; DNA: TGTGCCAGCTCACCCGTGCGGAACCAAGAGACCCAGTACTTC; CDR3: CASSPVRNQETQYF
V: TRBV5-1; size: .; D: .; J: TRBJ1-2; DNA: TGCGCCAGCAGCTTGAACACAGGGTCCAGCTACACCTTC; CDR3: CASSLNTGSSYTF
V: TRBV7-3; size: .; D: .; J: TRBJ1-1; DNA: TGTGCCAGCAGCTTAACAGGGGGGAACACTGAAGCTTTCTTT; CDR3: CASSLTGGNTEAFF
V: TRBV12-2; size: few; D: .; J: TRBJ2-7; DNA: TGTGCAAGTCGCTTAGGCCGGGACTACCACTACGAGCAGTACTTC; CDR3: CASRLGRDYHYEQYF
V: TRBV30; size: .; D: .; J: TRBJ1-5; DNA: TGTGCCTGGAACCTGATGGTGGATCAGCCCCAGCATTTT; CDR3: CAWNLMVDQPQHF
V: TRBV18; size: .; D: .; J: TRBJ2-3; DNA: TGTGCCAGCTCACCCTCGTTTACTACCAGCACAGATACGCAGTATTTT; CDR3: CASSPSFTTSTDTQYF
V: TRBV18; size: .; D: TRBD1; J: TRBJ2-5; DNA: TGTGCCAGCTCACCACCGACAGGGGTTGGGCAGACCCAGTACTTC; CDR3: CASSPPTGVGQTQYF
V: TRBV5-8; size: .; D: .; J: TRBJ1-2; DNA: TGTGCCAGCACCGAGCATTTTAACTATGGCTACACCTTC; CDR3: CASTEHFNYGYTF
V: TRBV5-6; size: .; D: TRBD2; J: TRBJ2-3; DNA: TGTGCCAGCAGAAGTCTAGCGGGAAGCACAGATACGCAGTATTTT; CDR3: CASRSLAGSTDTQYF
V: TRBV11-3; size: many; D: TRBD1; J: TRBJ2-2; DNA: TGTGCCAGCAGCTTAGTCACAGGGGGCGCAGGTACCGGGGAGCTGTTTTTT; CDR3: CASSLVTGGAGTGELFF
V: TRBV7-2; size: .; D: .; J: TRBJ2-6; DNA: TGTGCCAGCAGTTCAAACTCTGGGGCCAACGTCCTGACTTTC; CDR3: CASSSNSGANVLTF
V: TRBV9; size: .; D: .; J: TRBJ1-1; DNA: TGTGCCAGCAGCGTAGTCATGAACACTGAAGCTTTCTTT; CDR3: CASSVVMNTEAFF
V: TRBV6-6; size: few; D: .; J: TRBJ1-1; DNA: TGTGCCAGCAGTCCCAAGGAGAACACTGAAGCTTTCTTT; CDR3: CASSPKENTEAFF
V: TRBV13; size: .; D: TRBD1; J: TRBJ2-7; DNA: TGTGCCAGCAGGCGACAGGGGGCGGTCGAGCAGTACTTC; CDR3: CASRRQGAVEQYF
V: TRBV5-1; size: .; D: TRBD1; J: TRBJ2-7; DNA: TGCGCCAGCAGCTTGTCGCAGGGGGCCGGCTACGAGCAGTACTTC; CDR3: CASSLSQGAGYEQYF
V: TRBV7-2; size: .; D: .; J: TRBJ2-7; DNA: TGTGCCAGCAGCTTAGTAGCGCAGACCTCCTACGAGCAGTACTTC; CDR3: CASSLVAQTSYEQYF
V: TRBV28; size: .; D: .; J: TRBJ1-2; DNA: TGTGCCAGCAGTTCCCAGGCGGGGGGTAGTGGCTACACCTTC; CDR3: CASSSQAGGSGYTF
V: TRBV5-1; size: .; D: TRBD2; J: TRBJ2-5; DNA: TGCGCCAGCAGCCCTTCGGCTAGCGGGAGGGCAGAGACCCAGTACTTC; CDR3: CASSPSASGRAETQYF
V: TRBV7-2; size: .; D: .; J: TRBJ1-2; DNA: TGTGCCAGCAGCTGGGACGGAACACGGGGCTACACCTTC; CDR3: CASSWDGTRGYTF
V: TRBV10-2; size: few; D: .; J: TRBJ2-1; DNA: TGCGCCAGCAGTGACAGCTCTAATGAGCAGTTCTTC; CDR3: CASSDSSNEQFF
V: TRBV9; size: .; D: TRBD2; J: TRBJ2-1; DNA: TGTGCCAGCAGCGTAAGTGGGGGTGGACTAGCGAACAATGAGCAGTTCTTC; CDR3: CASSVSGGGLANNEQFF
V: TRBV5-4; size: .; D: .; J: TRBJ2-3; DNA: TGTGCCAGCAGCTTTGATAGCACAGATACGCAGTATTTT; CDR3: CASSFDSTDTQYF
V: TRBV7-9; size: .; D: .; J: TRBJ2-3; DNA: TGTGCCAGCACCTCCGGACGGGCAGATACGCAGTATTTT; CDR3: CASTSGRADTQYF
V: TRBV5-1; size: .; D: TRBD1; J: TRBJ2-7; DNA: TGCGCCAGCAGCTTGGACAGGGGGCAGGTGGACGAGCAGTACTTC; CDR3: CASSLDRGQVDEQYF
V: TRBV6-1; size: .; D: .; J: TRBJ1-5; DNA: TGTGCCAGCAGTGACCCTCCGGGACTTAGCAATCAGCCCCAGCATTTT; CDR3: CASSDPPGLSNQPQHF
V: TRBV30; size: .; D: .; J: TRBJ1-3; DNA: TGTGCCTGGAGAAGGGATGGAAACACCATATATTTT; CDR3: CAWRRDGNTIYF
V: TRBV6-4; size: .; D: .; J: TRBJ2-2; DNA: TGTGCCAGCAGTGACTCGAGTCCGGGGCTGATGCTGAACACCGGGGAGCTGTTTTTT; CDR3: CASSDSSPGLMLNTGELFF
V: TRBV28; size: .; D: .; J: TRBJ1-4; DNA: TGTGCCAGCAACTCCCAGGGCGTCAGTGAAAAACTGTTTTTT; CDR3: CASNSQGVSEKLFF
V: TRBV2; size: .; D: .; J: TRBJ2-1; DNA: TGTGCCAGCAAATCCAACAATGAGCAGTTCTTC; CDR3: CASKSNNEQFF
V: TRBV2; size: many; D: TRBD1; J: TRBJ2-7; DNA: TGTGCCAGCAGGACCGGGACAGGGTCCTACGAGCAGTACTTC; CDR3: CASRTGTGSYEQYF
V: TRBV2; size: .; D: .; J: TRBJ2-1; DNA: TGTGCCAGCAGGATGGACTACTCCTACAATGAGCAGTTCTTC; CDR3: CASRMDYSYNEQFF
V: TRBV19; size: .; D: TRBD1; J: TRBJ1-5; DNA: TGTGCCAGTAGGGGACAGCCTAATCAGCCCCAGCATTTT; CDR3: CASRGQPNQPQHF
V: TRBV5-4; size: .; D: TRBD2; J: TRBJ2-2; DNA: TGTGCCAGCAGCTTCCGGACTAGTAGGATGTTAGCCGGGGAGCTGTTTTTT; CDR3: CASSFRTSRMLAGELFF
V: TRBV5-1; size: .; D: .; J: TRBJ2-3; DNA: TGCGCCAGCAGCTTGAATGGCGGCGGCACAGATACGCAGTATTTT; CDR3: CASSLNGGGTDTQYF
V: TRBV6-1; size: few; D: TRBD1; J: TRBJ2-1; DNA: TGTGCCAGCAGTGACCCCGCCGGGGACAGGGGTAATGAGCAGTTCTTC; CDR3: CASSDPAGDRGNEQFF
V: TRBV5-1; size: .; D: .; J: TRBJ1-3; DNA: TGCGCCAGCAGCTTGGAGGCCTTGGGGGTCTCTGGAAACACCATATATTTT; CDR3: CASSLEALGVSGNTIYF
V: TRBV13; size: once; D: .; J: TRBJ1-1; DNA: TGTGCCAGCAGCCAACAGGGACTTGAAGCTTTCTTT; CDR3: CASSQQGLEAFF